Sequencing of this T cell receptor beta chain was carried out in a study of T-cell memory formation after mild COVID-19. General study points: Whether day 37 second-wave clones are SARS-CoV-2-specific was not confirmed. The appearance of some responding clones in pre-infection memory suggested that cross-reactive memory joined.

5'RACE with constant-segment primers built TCRalpha and TCRbeta cDNA libraries with UMIs. TCRdb fed the 5' RACE reads into MiXCR, producing one record per CDR3 protein. This repertoire shows roughly 560,000 distinct CDR3 sequences, around 21% found once; its top ten account for around 12%. A note on this clonotype: The target antigen is unknown.

The TCR was taken from an adult woman who had mild COVID-19 (a few samples of this study predate the infection). Cell type and time point are not known. Sequencing input: PBMCs or a T cell subset sorted from them (not recorded which).

CDR3 DNA sequence: TGTGCCACCGGAGGGTACGAGCAGTACTTC. Translated: CATGGYEQYF. The chain is built from TRBV2 and TRBJ2-7; a possible D gene is TRBD2 (6 bases). Germline values: CDR1 SNHLY, CDR2 FYNNEI. There are 10 residues in the CDR3. The V gene lost 10 bases and the J gene lost 4 bases, with 8 bases spanning the gap.